This T cell receptor (beta chain) was identified during a study of T cell responses to AZD1222 COVID-19 vaccine. General observations from the study: Repertoire sampling occurred only after the peak T cell response. Donors skewed white British and female; clonal diversity was possibly underestimated.

V lost 2 bases, J lost 4 bases, and 8 bases lay in between. Germline V gene sequence: CDR1 ENHRY, CDR2 SYGVKD. The CDR3 runs 14 residues. Data came from immunoSEQ multiplex PCR; TCRdb stores just in-frame clones and leaves some out. Of more than 70,000 clones listed, less than 95% are singletons. Concerning this clone: Its antigen is not known.

The input for sequencing was peripheral blood, taken 28 days after the second AZD1222 dose. The rearrangement joins TRBV10-3 to TRBJ1-4, with D uncertain. The TCR comes from an adult who received the AZD1222 COVID-19 vaccine. The CDR3 protein is CAISEGGFNEKLFF. In DNA, the CDR3 is TGTGCCATCAGTGAGGGTGGTTTTAATGAAAAACTGTTTTTT.